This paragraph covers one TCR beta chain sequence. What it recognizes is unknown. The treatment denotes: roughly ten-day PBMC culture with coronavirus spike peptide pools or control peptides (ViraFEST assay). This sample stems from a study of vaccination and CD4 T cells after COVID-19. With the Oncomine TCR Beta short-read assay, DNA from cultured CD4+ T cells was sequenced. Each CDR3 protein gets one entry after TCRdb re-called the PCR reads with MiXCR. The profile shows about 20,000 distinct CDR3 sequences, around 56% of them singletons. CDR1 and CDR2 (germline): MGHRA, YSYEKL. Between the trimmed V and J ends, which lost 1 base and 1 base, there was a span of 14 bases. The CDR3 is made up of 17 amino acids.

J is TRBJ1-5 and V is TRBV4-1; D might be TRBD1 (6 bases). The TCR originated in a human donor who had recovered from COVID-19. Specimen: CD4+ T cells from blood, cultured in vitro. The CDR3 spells CASSQGGGGWSNQPQHF. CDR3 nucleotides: TGCGCCAGCAGCCAAGGAGGGGGGGGATGGAGCAATCAGCCCCAGCATTTT.